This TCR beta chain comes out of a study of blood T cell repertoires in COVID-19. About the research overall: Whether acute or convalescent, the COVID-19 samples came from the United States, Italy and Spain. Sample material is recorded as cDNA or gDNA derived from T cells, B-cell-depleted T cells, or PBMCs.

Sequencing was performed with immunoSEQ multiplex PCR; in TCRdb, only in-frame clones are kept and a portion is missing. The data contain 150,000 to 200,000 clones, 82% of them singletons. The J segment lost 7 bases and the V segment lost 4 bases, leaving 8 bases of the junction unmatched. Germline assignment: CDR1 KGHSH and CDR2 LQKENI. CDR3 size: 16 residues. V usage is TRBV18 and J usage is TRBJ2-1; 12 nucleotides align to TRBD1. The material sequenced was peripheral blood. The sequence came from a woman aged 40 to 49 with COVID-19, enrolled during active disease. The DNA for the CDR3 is TGTGCCAGCTCACATCCGGGACAGGGGGCATGGAATGAGCAGTTCTTC. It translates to CASSHPGQGAWNEQFF.